One and the same sample provided the 25 T cell receptor beta chains below, sequenced in a study of shared clonotypes between healthy human individuals. Assay used: immunoSEQ multiplex PCR; TCRdb lists only in-frame clones, some missing. Among under 1,100,000 clones listed, 70% to 80% were seen once. Specimen: memory CD4+ T cells sorted from blood. The sample's subset: CD45RA-negative fraction. The source is a man between 18 and 35 years old in good health.

The rearrangement uses TRBV28 and TRBJ1-3, with D uncertain. Germline V gives CDR1 MDHEN, CDR2 SYDVKM. The CDR3 spans 15 residues. V was shortened by 6 bases and J by 0 bases, with 12 bases between the two germline ends. As DNA, the CDR3 is TGTGCCAGCAGCGCGGGTAAAACCTCTGGAAACACCATATATTTT. This codes for CASSAGKTSGNTIYF.

As concerns this clone: With a much larger clone just one base away, this may be a read error. V gene TRBV5-6 combines with J gene TRBJ2-3; D is possibly TRBD1 or TRBD2 (5 bases each). Germline lookup yields CDR1 SGHDT and CDR2 YYEEEE. This CDR3 is built from 14 residues. Trimming pared 0 bases from V and 2 bases from J, leaving 7 bases between. The CDR3 here is CASSLAGPTDTQYF. The CDR3 region has the DNA TGTGCCAGCAGCTTGGCGGGGCCCACAGATACGCAGTATTTT.

This rearrangement joins TRBV19 to TRBJ2-2, with D uncertain. Between the trimmed V and J ends, which lost 6 bases and 1 base, there was a span of 12 bases. The CDR3 has 15 amino acids. Germline V gene sequence: CDR1 LNHDA, CDR2 SQIVND (reference sequence). CDR3 region: CASRTPGRNTGELFF. The CDR3 DNA is TGTGCCAGTAGAACCCCGGGCAGGAACACCGGGGAGCTGTTTTTT.

The chain carries TRBV30 and TRBJ1-1, with a tentative D call TRBD1 (6 bases). This CDR3 has 13 residues. CDR1 is GTSNPN and CDR2 is SVGIG in the germline V gene (reference sequence). V lost 4 bases to trimming and J lost 2 bases, with 11 bases between them. The DNA for the CDR3 is TGTGCCTGGAAAGGGGGGATTAACACTGAAGCTTTCTTT. It codes for CAWKGGINTEAFF.

This chain connects TRBV5-6 to TRBJ2-5; D is possibly TRBD2 (5 bases). The germline CDR1 and CDR2 sequences are SGHDT and YYEEEE. CDR3 length: 15 amino acids. The V gene lost 0 bases and the J gene lost 5 bases, with 14 bases spanning the gap. The CDR3 DNA reads TGTGCCAGCAGCTTGGTAGGTAGGGAGCGGGAGACCCAGTACTTC. This sequence encodes CASSLVGRERETQYF.

This clone was detected once. The V call is TRBV12-5, the J call TRBJ2-3, with 9 bases identical to TRBD1. The CDR3 covers 14 residues. V dropped 6 bases and J dropped 4; count of bases not matched to a gene: 5. CDR1 LGHNT and CDR2 FRNRAP come from the germline V gene. In nucleotides, the CDR3 is TGTGCTAGTGGCCGGGACAGGGCATCAGATACGCAGTATTTT. Translation: CASGRDRASDTQYF.

J is TRBJ1-1 and V is TRBV30; D remains unclear. CDR3 length equals 11 residues. Germline CDR1 is GTSNPN and CDR2 is SVGIG (reference sequence). Trimming removed 0 bases from V and 11 bases from J, with 10 bases in between. DNA of the CDR3: TGTGCCTGGAGTGTGGCCTCTTGGGCTTTCTTT. This sequence encodes CAWSVASWAFF.

The rearrangement uses TRBV7-9 and TRBJ2-5; the D gene could be TRBD1 or TRBD2 (5 bases each). Trimming shortened V by 3 bases and J by 4 bases, and 15 bases separated the two germline ends. The germline V gene encodes CDR1 SEHNR and CDR2 FQNEAQ (reference sequence). The CDR3 extends over 15 amino acids. DNA for the CDR3: TGTGCCAGCAGCTTGGACGGTGTTGGGGGAGAGACCCAGTACTTC. As protein: CASSLDGVGGETQYF.

This clone was seen a single time. The rearrangement uses TRBV25-1 and TRBJ2-7, with 9 bases aligning to TRBD1. Per germline, CDR1 MGHDK and CDR2 SYGVNS. The J segment lost 10 bases and the V segment lost 8 bases, leaving 9 bases of the junction unmatched. The CDR3 runs 12 residues. The CDR3 region is CASAPGTGLQYF. DNA for the CDR3: TGTGCCAGCGCCCCCGGGACAGGGCTTCAGTACTTC.

The genes are TRBV27 and TRBJ2-7; D perhaps matches TRBD2 (5 bases). Trimming pared 2 bases from V and 3 bases from J, leaving 14 bases between. Germline V gene data show CDR1 as MNHEY and CDR2 as SMNVEV (reference sequence). The CDR3 spans 15 residues. CDR3 sequence: CASSLEKGDGYEQYF. The DNA for the CDR3 is TGTGCCAGCAGTTTAGAAAAGGGAGATGGCTACGAGCAGTACTTC.

The chain links TRBV6-1 to TRBJ1-5, with 9 bases that match TRBD1. Germline values: CDR1 MNHNS, CDR2 SASEGT. With V trimmed by 6 bases and J by 7 bases, 4 bases remained unmatched. The CDR3 runs to 13 residues. CDR3 DNA: TGTGCCAGCAGCGTCGGGACAGGGCAGCCCCAGCATTTT. Its translation is CASSVGTGQPQHF.

The chain uses TRBV29-1 and TRBJ2-1, with D possibly being TRBD2 (5 bases). The V gene lost 6 bases and the J gene lost 4 bases, with 10 bases spanning the gap. This CDR3 spans 12 amino acids. Germline V gives CDR1 SQVTM, CDR2 ANQGSEA. The CDR3 sequence is CSVGVGYNEQFF. CDR3 DNA sequence: TGCAGCGTGGGAGTGGGATACAATGAGCAGTTCTTC.

The chain carries TRBV7-2 and TRBJ1-6, with 7 bases fitting TRBD1. This CDR3 contains 14 residues. Germline V CDR1 and CDR2: SGHTA, FQGNSA. The J segment lost 8 bases and the V segment lost 3 bases, leaving 4 bases of the junction unmatched. In DNA, the CDR3 is TGTGCCAGCAGCTTGACAGGGTTGGATTCACCCCTCCACTTT. Protein: CASSLTGLDSPLHF.

This sequence joins TRBV7-8 and TRBJ1-5; D not certain. The ends were cut back, 5 bases at V and 6 bases at J, with 14 bases in the middle. The CDR3 spans 14 residues. The germline V gene encodes CDR1 SGHVS and CDR2 FQNEAQ. The CDR3 sequence is CASSLAVLTQPQHF. As DNA, the CDR3 is TGTGCCAGCAGCCTTGCAGTCCTAACTCAGCCCCAGCATTTT.

This chain uses TRBV10-3 with TRBJ2-2; either TRBD1 or TRBD2 may supply D (6 bases each). The CDR3 contains 15 residues. From germline, CDR1 is ENHRY and CDR2 SYGVKD. V lost 10 bases, J lost 7 bases, and 22 bases lay in between. The chain's CDR3 is CATAEVGGAGGELFF. CDR3 in DNA: TGTGCCACCGCAGAGGTCGGGGGCGCAGGCGGGGAGCTGTTTTTT.

The chain recombines TRBV7-3 with TRBJ2-1; 8 bases map to TRBD2. This CDR3 is built from 15 residues. Trimming at V came to 4 bases and at J to 6 bases, leaving 8 bases not matched to a gene. CDR1 is SGHTA and CDR2 is FQGTGA in the germline V gene. The CDR3 loop is CASSSTRTSFNEQFF. CDR3 nucleotides: TGTGCCAGCAGCTCCACACGGACTAGCTTCAATGAGCAGTTCTTC. The entire variable domain, with the rest obtained from reference TRBV7-3 and TRBJ2-1, is as follows: GAGVSQTPSNKVTEKGKYVELRCDPISGHTALYWYRQSLGQGPEFLIYFQGTGAADDSGLPNDRFFAVRPEGSVSTLKIQRTERGDSAVYLCASSSTRTSFNEQFFGPGTRLTVL.

This sequence joins TRBV10-3 and TRBJ1-1, with D perhaps matching TRBD1 (5 bases). V was pared by 2 bases and J by 0 bases, with 13 bases between. Germline V gene lookup returns CDR1 ENHRY and CDR2 SYGVKD. CDR3 size: 16 residues. CDR3 nucleotides: TGTGCCATCAGTGAGGGACACCCCCCGATGAACACTGAAGCTTTCTTT. Translated: CAISEGHPPMNTEAFF.

Details on this clone: The sample has other DNA sequences that encode this CDR3 too. This chain uses TRBV5-1 with TRBJ1-2; 7 bases agree with TRBD1. There are 14 residues in the CDR3. V gave up 4 bases and J gave up 2 bases; unmatched junction bases: 5. Germline loops: CDR1 SGHRS, CDR2 YFSETQ. The CDR3 sequence is CASSTGQPNYGYTF. CDR3 DNA sequence: TGCGCCAGCAGCACGGGACAGCCCAACTATGGCTACACCTTC. Based on the CDR3 plus reference TRBV5-1 and TRBJ1-2, the full variable domain is KAGVTQTPRYLIKTRGQQVTLSCSPISGHRSVSWYQQTPGQGLQFLFEYFSETQRNKGNFPGRFSGRQFSNSRSEMNVSTLELGDSALYLCASSTGQPNYGYTFGSGTRLTVV.

This clone was seen more than once but under ten times. This sample also contains other DNA sequences that code for the same CDR3. The rearrangement uses TRBV28 and TRBJ2-7; 10 bases align to TRBD1. The V gene's germline CDR1 is MDHEN and CDR2 SYDVKM. The CDR3 is made up of 15 amino acids. The J segment lost 2 bases and the V segment lost 5 bases, leaving 6 bases of the junction unmatched. The CDR3 DNA is TGTGCCAGCAGTCTCGGCGGGACAGGGGCCTACGAGCAGTACTTC. Amino acids: CASSLGGTGAYEQYF. The variable domain in full, completed from reference TRBV28 and TRBJ2-7, reads DVKVTQSSRYLVKRTGEKVFLECVQDMDHENMFWYRQDPGLGLRLIYFSYDVKMKEKGDIPEGYSVSREKKERFSLILESASTNQTSMYLCASSLGGTGAYEQYFGPGTRLTVT.

The V gene is TRBV16, the J gene TRBJ1-5; D unresolved. The CDR3 runs to 15 residues. Trimming cost V 3 bases and J 0 bases, with 9 bases left between them. CDR1 is KGHSY and CDR2 is FQNENV in the germline V gene. Written as DNA, the CDR3 is TGTGCCAGCAGCCAGAGGAGGGATAGCAATCAGCCCCAGCATTTT. It translates to CASSQRRDSNQPQHF. Full variable domain (outside the CDR3, taken from reference TRBV16 and TRBJ1-5): GEEVAQTPKHLVRGEGQKAKLYCAPIKGHSYVFWYQQVLKNEFKFLISFQNENVFDETGMPKERFSAKCLPNSPCSLEIQATKLEDSAVYFCASSQRRDSNQPQHFGDGTRLSIL.

This chain links TRBV19 with TRBJ1-2; no firm D call. The germline V and J ends were trimmed by 0 bases and 6 bases, with 11 bases remaining between them. The CDR3 spans 14 residues. Germline V gene data show CDR1 as LNHDA and CDR2 as SQIVND (reference sequence). CDR3 coding DNA: TGTGCCAGTAGTATAGACGGCAGGACGAATGGCTACACCTTC. Encoded protein: CASSIDGRTNGYTF.

This sequence joins TRBV2 and TRBJ2-5; D possibly matches TRBD1 or TRBD2 (5 bases each). The CDR3 spans 12 residues. Germline V lookup: CDR1 SNHLY, CDR2 FYNNEI. The V end was cut by 7 bases, the J end by 5 bases, with 11 bases between. The CDR3 DNA reads TGTGCCAGCATGAGAGAGGGGGAGACCCAGTACTTC. It translates to CASMREGETQYF.

The chain combines TRBV28 with TRBJ1-1; D ambiguous. The CDR3 is 13 amino acids. Germline V gene lookup returns CDR1 MDHEN and CDR2 SYDVKM. Between the trimmed V and J ends, which lost 4 bases and 1 base, there was a span of 7 bases. The CDR3 DNA sequence: TGTGCCAGCAGTTATCGGGAGAACACTGAAGCTTTCTTT. Translating it yields CASSYRENTEAFF.

The rearrangement links TRBV2 to TRBJ2-1; tentatively, D is TRBD1 or TRBD2 (6 bases each). V was cut by 10 bases and J by 8 bases, with 21 bases left in between. CDR1 SNHLY and CDR2 FYNNEI come from the germline V gene. CDR3 size: 14 residues. The CDR3 region is CATTYAGGGYEQFF. CDR3 coding DNA: TGTGCCACTACGTACGCCGGGGGCGGGTATGAGCAGTTCTTC.

V and J are TRBV2 and TRBJ1-1; a weak D match, TRBD1 (5 bases). This CDR3 has 13 amino acids. In germline, CDR1 is SNHLY, CDR2 FYNNEI. V was pared by 7 bases and J by 1 base, with 10 bases between. The CDR3 sequence is CASISGRNTEAFF. CDR3 nucleotides: TGTGCCAGCATATCAGGGAGGAACACTGAAGCTTTCTTT. Full variable domain (missing parts from reference TRBV2 and TRBJ1-1): EPEVTQTPSHQVTQMGQEVILRCVPISNHLYFYWYRQILGQKVEFLVSFYNNEISEKSEIFDDQFSVERPDGSNFTLKIRSTKLEDSAMYFCASISGRNTEAFFGQGTRLTVV.